Each of the 6 T cell receptor beta chains below was sequenced from the same sample in a study of blood T cell repertoires in COVID-19 (dated by TCRdb to the early 2020s). Library prep was done by the immunoSEQ multiplex PCR assay. TCRdb holds this immuneACCESS table with in-frame rearrangements only. Some clones are missing; in checked studies, unresolved V genes explain under half, and the rest has no known cause. In all, the sample holds approximately 190,000 clones, and approximately 86% of those were seen once. Around 5.5% of the sample is taken by the ten largest. The sequenced material came from PBMCs or T cells enriched from blood (not recorded which). The source of these receptors is a woman aged 60 to 75 with acute COVID-19.

The genes are TRBV28 and TRBJ2-7; no clear D gene. The CDR3 consists of 15 residues. The germline V gene encodes CDR1 MDHEN and CDR2 SYDVKM. V lost 2 bases, J lost 5 bases, and 16 bases lay in between. CDR3 sequence: CASSLGPAPTHEQYV. The CDR3, as DNA: TGTGCCAGCAGTTTAGGGCCCGCCCCAACCCACGAGCAGTACGTC.

The V gene is TRBV9, the J gene TRBJ2-3; the D gene is possibly TRBD2 (5 bases). This CDR3 comprises 12 residues. V was cut by 4 bases and J by 4 bases, with 7 bases left in between. The V gene's germline CDR1 is SGDLS and CDR2 YYNGEE. CDR3 in DNA: TGTGCCAGCAGCAAAGCGGCAGATACGCAGTATTTT. It is translated as CASSKAADTQYF. Combining the CDR3 with reference TRBV9 and TRBJ2-3 gives the whole variable domain DSGVTQTPKHLITATGQRVTLRCSPRSGDLSVYWYQQSLDQGLQFLIQYYNGEERAKGNILERFSAQQFPDLHSELNLSSLELGDSALYFCASSKAADTQYFGPGTRLTVL.

The chain is built from TRBV6-2 or TRBV6-3 and TRBJ1-2; TRBD1 is a possible D gene (6 bases). V was cut by 5 bases and J by 2 bases, with 15 bases left in between. CDR1 is MNHEY and CDR2 is SVGEGT in the germline V gene. This CDR3 region has 15 residues. The CDR3 DNA sequence: TGTGCCAGCAGTCTCACCACGCAGGGGAACTATGGCTACACCTTC. Translation: CASSLTTQGNYGYTF.

The genes are TRBV18 and TRBJ2-7, with 7 nucleotides matching TRBD1. Germline-derived CDR1 and CDR2 are KGHSH and LQKENI. V gave up 2 bases and J gave up 2 bases; unmatched junction bases: 0. The CDR3 contains 13 residues. CDR3 sequence reads: CASSPGTAYEQYF. DNA for the CDR3: TGTGCCAGCTCACCAGGGACAGCCTACGAGCAGTACTTC. The complete variable domain, with remaining parts taken from reference TRBV18 and TRBJ2-7, reads NAGVMQNPRHLVRRRGQEARLRCSPMKGHSHVYWYRQLPEEGLKFMVYLQKENIIDESGMPKERFSAEFPKEGPSILRIQQVVRGDSAAYFCASSPGTAYEQYFGPGTRLTVT.

The J gene is TRBJ1-4, the V gene TRBV4-3; 7 bases align to TRBD1. With 4 bases clipped from V and 7 bases from J, the junction kept 9 bases outside the gene matches. This CDR3 spans 15 amino acids. Germline lookup yields CDR1 LGHNA and CDR2 YSLEER. CDR3 amino acids: CASSPGTGDSEKLFF. As DNA, the CDR3 is TGCGCCAGCAGCCCAGGCACAGGGGACAGTGAAAAACTGTTTTTT.

The genes are TRBV4-3 and TRBJ1-6; D remains unclear. This CDR3 contains 13 residues. The germline V gene has CDR1 LGHNA and CDR2 YSLEER. The germline V and J ends were trimmed by 1 base and 14 bases, with 12 bases remaining between them. The chain's CDR3 is CASSQGTAGALHF. Here the CDR3 DNA reads TGCGCCAGCAGCCAAGGGACCGCCGGGGCCCTCCACTTT.